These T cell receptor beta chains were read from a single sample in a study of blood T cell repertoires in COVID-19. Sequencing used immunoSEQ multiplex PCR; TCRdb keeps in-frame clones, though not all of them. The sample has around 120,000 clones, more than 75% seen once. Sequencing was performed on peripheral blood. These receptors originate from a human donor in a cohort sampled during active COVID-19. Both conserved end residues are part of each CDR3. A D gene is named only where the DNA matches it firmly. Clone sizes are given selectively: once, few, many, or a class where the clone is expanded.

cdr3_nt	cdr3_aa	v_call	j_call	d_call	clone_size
TGTGCCAGCAGCCAAGATTTCACTAGCGGGGGCCCGGAGACCCAGTACTTC	CASSQDFTSGGPETQYF	TRBV4-2	TRBJ2-5	TRBD2	NA
TGTGCCACCAGACTAGCGGGAGGGGATGAGCAGTACTTC	CATRLAGGDEQYF	TRBV6-5	TRBJ2-7	TRBD2	NA
TGTGCCAGCAGCTTAGGGTCCAGGGGGGAAAGATATGGCTACACCTTC	CASSLGSRGERYGYTF	TRBV7-9	TRBJ1-2	TRBD1	NA
TGTGCCAGCAGCTCGGGACTAGCGGAGGCAGATACGCAGTATTTT	CASSSGLAEADTQYF	TRBV7-2	TRBJ2-3	TRBD2	NA
TGTGCCAGCAGCAAAGCTTTGAGGAACACTGAAGCTTTCTTT	CASSKALRNTEAFF	TRBV21-1	TRBJ1-1	NA	NA
TGTGCCAGCAGCATCCGGGGGGTCTACACCGGGGAGCTGTTTTTT	CASSIRGVYTGELFF	TRBV6-5	TRBJ2-2	TRBD2	NA
TGTGCCAGCAGTACGACAGGCTTCCATCAGCCCCAGCATTTT	CASSTTGFHQPQHF	TRBV6-6	TRBJ1-5	NA	medium-sized
TGTGCCAGCAGCCAAGTGGCCGTGTTCTGGCCCCTCCACTTT	CASSQVAVFWPLHF	TRBV3-1/TRBV3-2	TRBJ1-6	NA	NA
TGTGCCAGCGCCTCTTCGGGAGGGAAGTACGAGCAGTACTTC	CASASSGGKYEQYF	TRBV28	TRBJ2-7	TRBD2	NA
TGCGCCAGCAGCCGGACTACCGGGACTAGCGGTAATGAGCAGTTCTTC	CASSRTTGTSGNEQFF	TRBV4-1	TRBJ2-1	TRBD2	once
TGTGCCAGCAGCCAGACGACTAGCGGGAAAATGTCCTACGAGCAGTACTTC	CASSQTTSGKMSYEQYF	TRBV3-1/TRBV3-2	TRBJ2-7	TRBD2	NA
TGTGCCAGCGGGCTGCAGTCGAACACTGAAGCTTTCTTT	CASGLQSNTEAFF	TRBV2	TRBJ1-1	NA	NA
TGCGCCAGCAGCCCCCGGACAGGGGCGAGCAATCAGCCCCAGCATTTT	CASSPRTGASNQPQHF	TRBV4-1	TRBJ1-5	TRBD1	NA
TGTGCCAGCAACAAGGGGGGGGTAAAACTGTTTTTT	CASNKGGVKLFF	TRBV6-6	TRBJ1-4	NA	NA
TGTGCCAGCAGTTTAGGTTCAGGGAGGGTAGGGGAGCAGTTCTTC	CASSLGSGRVGEQFF	TRBV28	TRBJ2-1	TRBD2	NA
TGTGCCAGCAGCTTGGTTTCTAGCGGGGGCCTGGAGCAGTTCTTC	CASSLVSSGGLEQFF	TRBV5-6	TRBJ2-1	TRBD2	NA
TGTGCCAGCAGTTACCTTTTCAGGCGCACAGATACGCAGTATTTT	CASSYLFRRTDTQYF	TRBV6-6	TRBJ2-3	NA	NA
TGTGCCAGCAGCCCGGATTGGTGGAGCGGCACCGGGGAGCTGTTTTTT	CASSPDWWSGTGELFF	TRBV5-6	TRBJ2-2	NA	NA
TGTGCCAGCAGCATCGCCCGGGGGGACAGGCCTAACTCTGGGGCCAACGTCCTGACTTTC	CASSIARGDRPNSGANVLTF	TRBV6-6	TRBJ2-6	NA	NA
TGTGCCAGCACCCCCTTTGTTTCTAGCGTCCCGGGCACCGGGGAGCTGTTTTTT	CASTPFVSSVPGTGELFF	TRBV11-2	TRBJ2-2	NA	once
TGTGCCAGCAGAAGGACAGGGGAAACCGGGGAGCTGTTTTTT	CASRRTGETGELFF	TRBV2	TRBJ2-2	TRBD1	NA
TGCAGCGTTCCTTTGGGACAGAACTATGGCTACACCTTC	CSVPLGQNYGYTF	TRBV29-1	TRBJ1-2	TRBD1	NA
TGTGCCAGCAGCGAAAGCGTTCAAGAGACCCAGTACTTC	CASSESVQETQYF	TRBV6-6	TRBJ2-5	NA	once
TGTGCCAGTAGTATTGGGGGCAGTGAAGCTTTCTTT	CASSIGGSEAFF	TRBV19	TRBJ1-1	NA	NA
TGTGCCAGCAGTGACAGAAAAGAGACCCAGTACTTC	CASSDRKETQYF	TRBV12-3/TRBV12-4	TRBJ2-5	NA	NA
TGTGCCAGTAGTTCCGGGACTAGCATAGATACGCAGTATTTT	CASSSGTSIDTQYF	TRBV19	TRBJ2-3	TRBD2	NA